Below, 26 T cell receptor beta chains from the same sample are listed, as sequenced in a study of tumor-infiltrating lymphocytes in primary liver carcinoma. TCR beta cDNA was reverse-transcribed from about 0.45 ug of total RNA. The reaction used a constant-region primer and ProtoScript II reverse transcriptase. Amplification in three nested multiplex PCR rounds with slightly modified ARM-PCR gave rise to TCR beta libraries. Investigators reported that the first two PCR rounds, at 9 to 11 cycles each, used TRBV1-TRBV30 forward primers with a C-beta reverse primer. In TCRdb, the multiplex PCR reads were re-called with MiXCR into one record per CDR3 protein. Of some 100,000 distinct CDR3 sequences listed, around two thirds are singletons. Co-extracted RNA and DNA came from roughly 20-30 mg of unsorted bulk tissue. The specimen sequenced was liver tumor tissue from sampling region 2. Subset noted: tumor region T2, inferior pole. The source of these receptors is a woman aged 55-70 years with primary liver carcinoma and hepatitis B virus infection.

The chain combines TRBV11-2 with TRBJ2-1, with D possibly TRBD1 on 7 matching bases. CDR1 SGHAT and CDR2 FQNNGV come from the germline V gene. This CDR3 contains 17 residues. CDR3 in amino acids: CTGSLRPGQRFYNEQFF. CDR3 DNA: TGTACCGGGAGCTTACGACCGGGACAGAGATTCTACAATGAGCAGTTCTTC.

This chain links TRBV11-2 with TRBJ2-3; possibly TRBD1 for D (5 bases). The CDR3 is made up of 13 amino acids. Trimming removed 5 bases at V and 5 bases at J, with 11 bases between. In germline, CDR1 is SGHAT, CDR2 FQNNGV. For the CDR3, the DNA is TGTGCCAGCAGCATCTCTGGACAAGATACGCAGTATTTT. Encoded protein: CASSISGQDTQYF.

Comments on this clonotype: Mismatch with germline at one junction end may stem from a read error. The rearrangement links TRBV30 to TRBJ2-1, with 8 bases aligning to TRBD2. Germline lookup yields CDR1 GTSNPN and CDR2 SVGIG (reference sequence). The CDR3 totals 11 residues. The CDR3 nucleotides read TGTGCCTGGAGTTGGCGGGGGGTGCAGTCCTTC. Translating it yields CAWSWRGVQSF.

This clonotype was detected ten times or more. The rearrangement links TRBV12-3 or TRBV12-4 to TRBJ2-2; 13 nucleotides match TRBD2. V trimming: 5 bases; J trimming: 8 bases; junction bases outside the gene matches: 5. This CDR3 spans 15 amino acids. This CDR3 reads CASSQGLAGRGELFF. The CDR3 region has the DNA TGTGCCAGCAGTCAGGGACTAGCGGGACGTGGGGAGCTGTTTTTT.

This clonotype was seen only a few times. The CDR3 sequence is CASRLTREYNEQFF. CDR3 nucleotide sequence: TGTGCCAGCAGACTAACTAGAGAATACAATGAGCAGTTCTTC. V and J are TRBV12-3 or TRBV12-4 and TRBJ2-1, with D possibly TRBD2 on 5 matching bases. Trimming shortened V by 6 bases and J by 4 bases, and 13 bases separated the two germline ends. The CDR3 is 14 amino acids.

This clonotype was seen only a few times. The genes are TRBV7-3 and TRBJ2-7; 11 nucleotides match TRBD1. Germline assignment: CDR1 SGHTA and CDR2 FQGTGA. The CDR3 sequence is 15 residues long. Germline trimming cut 5 bases from V and 5 bases from J; bases unmatched to any gene: 8. The CDR3 nucleotides read TGTGCCAGCAGCCCATTCGGACAGGGGGCAGACGAGCAGTACTTC. Amino acids: CASSPFGQGADEQYF.

V and J are TRBV11-2 and TRBJ2-5; D remains unclear. The CDR3 extends over 13 amino acids. The germline V gene encodes CDR1 SGHAT and CDR2 FQNNGV. V was cut by 1 base and J by 11 bases, with 14 bases left in between. CDR3 in amino acids: CASSLGSKGTQYF. Written as DNA, the CDR3 is TGTGCCAGCAGCTTAGGATCCAAGGGTACTCAGTACTTC.

The chain is built from TRBV2 and TRBJ2-2, with D perhaps TRBD2 (5 bases). The V end was cut by 10 bases, the J end by 2 bases, with 17 bases between. The V gene's germline CDR1 is SNHLY and CDR2 FYNNEI. This CDR3 contains 15 residues. The CDR3 here is CATKREPFNTGELFF. CDR3 coding DNA: TGTGCCACCAAAAGGGAGCCTTTCAACACCGGGGAGCTGTTTTTT.

Concerning this clonotype: A read error may produce the germline difference seen at one junction end. The genes are TRBV11-2 and TRBJ2-3; D gene ambiguous. CDR1 and CDR2 from the germline V gene are SGHAT and FQNNGV. The CDR3 has 13 amino acids. The CDR3 DNA sequence: TGTGTCAGCAGCTCACATCGAGGAAATACGCAGTATTTT. Translating gives CVSSSHRGNTQYF.

This clonotype was picked up a small number of times. This CDR3 fails to terminate in the conserved phenylalanine or tryptophan, so it likely reflects a read error. The rearrangement joins TRBV5-1 to TRBJ2-5, with TRBD2 identical over 7 bases. Germline loops: CDR1 SGHRS, CDR2 YFSETQ. The CDR3 totals 16 residues. Unmatched junction bases numbered 7, after V lost 0 bases and J lost 2 bases. CDR3: CASSLAGGTFQETQYL. CDR3 DNA: TGCGCCAGCAGCTTGGCCGGGGGGACTTTTCAAGAGACCCAGTACCTC.

Regarding this clonotype: Germline is not matched at one junction end, which may reflect a read error. The chain recombines TRBV6-6 with TRBJ1-5; D is perhaps TRBD1 (5 bases). Looked up from germline, CDR1 is MNHNY and CDR2 is SVGAGI (reference sequence). The CDR3 has 18 amino acids. The CDR3 DNA sequence: TGTGTCAGCAGTTACTGGCCGGAACTCGGGGGGATCGATCAGCCCCAGCATTTT. Amino acids: CVSSYWPELGGIDQPQHF.

This clonotype was recorded at least ten times. The rearrangement links TRBV6-5 to TRBJ2-2; TRBD1 matches 9 bases. The germline V gene encodes CDR1 MNHEY and CDR2 SVGAGI. With V trimmed by 6 bases and J by 4 bases, 3 bases remained unmatched. This CDR3 spans 14 amino acids. The CDR3, as DNA: TGTGCCAGCAGAGGACAGGGGATCACCGGGGAGCTGTTTTTT. Translation gives CASRGQGITGELFF.

The CDR3 reads CARSQSGTSGNNEQFF. The CDR3 bases are TGTGCCAGAAGTCAATCAGGGACTAGCGGTAACAATGAGCAGTTCTTC. This chain links TRBV12-3 or TRBV12-4 with TRBJ2-1; 11 bases map to TRBD2. The ends lost 9 bases at V and 5 bases at J; junction bases unmatched: 12. CDR3 length equals 16 residues.

The chain uses TRBV11-2 and TRBJ2-2, with 10 bases identical to TRBD2. Germline-derived CDR1 and CDR2 are SGHAT and FQNNGV. V lost 3 bases and J lost 9; bases outside the gene matches: 10. The CDR3 extends over 16 amino acids. The CDR3 loop reads CASSFLAGVGAWELFF. CDR3 nucleotide sequence: TGTGCCAGCAGCTTCCTAGCGGGAGTGGGCGCCTGGGAGCTGTTTTTT.

Concerning this clonotype itself: Here the CDR3 omits its conserved ending phenylalanine or tryptophan, so a read error is the likely source. The CDR3 reads CASSHDIVFDEGNEKLFY. CDR3 bases: TGTGCCAGCAGCCATGATATTGTATTCGACGAAGGGAATGAAAAACTGTTTTAT. V and J are TRBV4-2 and TRBJ1-4; no reliable D call. The CDR3 is 18 residues long. Germline V gene lookup returns CDR1 LGHNA and CDR2 YNFKEQ. V was cut by 3 bases and J by 5 bases, with 22 bases left in between.

Comments on this clonotype: Germline and junction disagree at one end, which may indicate a read error. V gene TRBV29-1 combines with J gene TRBJ1-2, with D possibly matching TRBD1 (6 bases). The germline V gene has CDR1 SQVTM and CDR2 ANQGSEA. This CDR3 is built from 13 residues. CDR3 residues: CSVAGRGALNDPF. The CDR3 nucleotides are TGTAGCGTTGCGGGACGGGGGGCATTGAATGACCCCTTC.

Turning to this clonotype: The CDR3 carries no conserved terminal phenylalanine or tryptophan, so it likely arises from a read error. The chain joins TRBV4-2 to TRBJ1-1; D gene unclear. CDR3 size: 13 residues. In germline, CDR1 is LGHNA, CDR2 YNFKEQ. The CDR3 spells CDSRLKRDTEAFS. DNA of the CDR3: TGTGACAGCAGGCTAAAGAGGGACACTGAAGCTTTCTCT.

Worth noting for this clonotype: Since a much larger clone is just one base distant, this may be a read error. The missing conserved phenylalanine or tryptophan at the end of this CDR3 makes a read error likely. The chain uses TRBV12-3 or TRBV12-4 and TRBJ2-4; no reliable D call. Trimming removed 6 bases at V and 3 bases at J, with 9 bases between. The CDR3 runs 13 residues. The chain's CDR3 is CASSDSDKNIQYL. Here the CDR3 DNA reads TGTGCCAGCAGCGACTCGGACAAAAACATTCAGTACTTA.

V and J are TRBV5-1 and TRBJ2-1; either TRBD1 or TRBD2 may fit D (5 bases each). CDR3 length equals 12 residues. The V gene lost 7 bases and the J gene lost 5 bases, with 10 bases spanning the gap. Germline CDR1 and CDR2: SGHRS and YFSETQ. Written as DNA, the CDR3 is TGCGCCAGCGGGACGGACGACAATGAGCAGTTCTTC. This gives the protein CASGTDDNEQFF.

Turning to this clonotype: A much larger clone differs from this one at a single base, so this may be a read error. The chain joins TRBV28 to TRBJ1-5, with 9 bases lining up with TRBD1. From germline, CDR1 is MDHEN and CDR2 SYDVKM. The CDR3 is made up of 15 amino acids. CDR3 nucleotides: TGTACCAGCAGTTCCGGGACAGGGAAAGGTCAGCCCCAGCATTTT. Translation: CTSSSGTGKGQPQHF.

A remark on this clonotype: This may stem from a read error, because a much larger clone lies one nucleotide away. The chain joins TRBV7-8 to TRBJ2-3; D tentatively fits TRBD1 or TRBD2 (5 bases each). Trimming pared 6 bases from V and 6 bases from J, leaving 10 bases between. Looked up from germline, CDR1 is SGHVS and CDR2 is FQNEAQ. The CDR3 consists of 12 residues. DNA of the CDR3: TGTGCCAGCAGATCGGGACGGGATACGCAGTATTTT. Translation gives CASRSGRDTQYF.

In regard to this clonotype: A much larger clone is a single base away; this may be a read error. The V call is TRBV7-3, the J call TRBJ2-3; a weak D match, TRBD2 (5 bases). Germline CDR1 reads SGHTA; CDR2 reads FQGTGA. The CDR3 is made up of 13 amino acids. CDR3 sequence (DNA): TGTGCCGGCAGCTTAGACTACACAGATACGCAGTATTTT. Amino acids: CAGSLDYTDTQYF.

Note on this clonotype: A clone one base away is much larger, so this may be a read error. The chain uses TRBV5-1 and TRBJ1-6; 8 bases are a match to TRBD1. Looked up from germline, CDR1 is SGHRS and CDR2 is YFSETQ. The CDR3 loop spans 14 amino acids. CDR3 loop: CTSSPGTGWSPLHF. CDR3 nucleotide sequence: TGCACCAGCAGCCCGGGGACAGGATGGTCACCCCTCCACTTT.

This clonotype was found many times. This chain's CDR3 is CASKTMGLAGYEQYF. The CDR3 DNA sequence: TGTGCCAGCAAAACCATGGGACTAGCGGGGTACGAGCAGTACTTC. This chain links TRBV28 with TRBJ2-7; 13 nucleotides align to TRBD2. V shed 7 bases, J shed 4 bases, and the junction held 7 bases outside the gene matches. The CDR3 has 15 amino acids. Germline CDR1 MDHEN, CDR2 SYDVKM. Based on the CDR3 plus reference TRBV28 and TRBJ2-7, the full variable domain is DVKVTQSSRYLVKRTGEKVFLECVQDMDHENMFWYRQDPGLGLRLIYFSYDVKMKEKGDIPEGYSVSREKKERFSLILESASTNQTSMYLCASKTMGLAGYEQYFGPGTRLTVT.

In this sample, this clonotype turned up a few times. The V call is TRBV6-1, the J call TRBJ2-7; 8 positions agree with TRBD2. The CDR3 totals 12 residues. CDR1 and CDR2 from the germline V gene are MNHNS and SASEGT. The DNA of the CDR3 is TGTACTAGCGGACAGCACTCCTACGAGCAGTACTTC. This translates into CTSGQHSYEQYF.

Only one count was recorded for this clonotype. Being one base from a much bigger clone, this may be a read error. The chain recombines TRBV6-1 with TRBJ2-2; D perhaps matches TRBD2 (5 bases). The V gene's germline CDR1 is MNHNS and CDR2 SASEGT. The CDR3 is made up of 13 amino acids. The germline V and J ends were trimmed by 8 bases and 6 bases, with 13 bases remaining between them. CDR3 in amino acids: CASELVNPGELFF. The CDR3 region has the DNA TGTGCCAGCGAACTAGTTAATCCCGGGGAGCTGTTTTTT.